These T cell receptor beta chains were read from a single sample in a study of T cell changes during pregnancy in multiple sclerosis. Sequencing was performed with immunoSEQ multiplex PCR; in TCRdb, only in-frame clones are kept and a portion is missing. The sample records approximately 60,000 clones, about nine tenths being singletons. The material sequenced was peripheral blood, taken in the second trimester of pregnancy. Every receptor here comes from a female donor in good health, enrolled as a control in a pregnancy study. Both conserved end residues are part of each CDR3. The order of the fields is J gene, clone size, D gene, V gene, CDR3 protein, CDR3 DNA. A D gene is named only where the DNA matches it firmly. The size field is filled for only some rows; it gives once, few, many or a size class.

J gene: TRBJ1-5; clone size: .; D gene: TRBD1; V gene: TRBV5-5; CDR3 protein: CASSATGTGPLYSNQPQHF; CDR3 DNA: TGTGCCAGCAGCGCCACCGGGACAGGGCCATTATATAGCAATCAGCCCCAGCATTTT
J gene: TRBJ1-3; clone size: .; D gene: .; V gene: TRBV4-1; CDR3 protein: CASSLSGGEPSGNTIYF; CDR3 DNA: TGCGCCAGCAGCCTTTCGGGAGGCGAACCCTCTGGAAACACCATATATTTT
J gene: TRBJ2-3; clone size: .; D gene: TRBD2; V gene: TRBV7-9; CDR3 protein: CASSLAGLAGGPTDTQYF; CDR3 DNA: TGTGCCAGCAGCTTAGCCGGGCTAGCGGGAGGGCCCACAGATACGCAGTATTTT
J gene: TRBJ2-1; clone size: .; D gene: .; V gene: TRBV5-4; CDR3 protein: CASSLVGGLFNEQFF; CDR3 DNA: TGTGCCAGCAGCTTGGTCGGGGGGCTGTTTAATGAGCAGTTCTTC
J gene: TRBJ2-3; clone size: few; D gene: TRBD2; V gene: TRBV6-4; CDR3 protein: CASSVGLATDTQYF; CDR3 DNA: TGTGCCAGCAGTGTGGGACTAGCCACAGATACGCAGTATTTT
J gene: TRBJ2-3; clone size: .; D gene: TRBD2; V gene: TRBV19; CDR3 protein: CARGSGILTDTQYF; CDR3 DNA: TGTGCCAGAGGGAGCGGGATCCTAACAGATACGCAGTATTTT
J gene: TRBJ2-5; clone size: .; D gene: .; V gene: TRBV5-6; CDR3 protein: CASSLGDRGGKETQYF; CDR3 DNA: TGTGCCAGCAGCTTGGGAGACCGGGGCGGGAAAGAGACCCAGTACTTC
J gene: TRBJ2-3; clone size: .; D gene: .; V gene: TRBV6-1; CDR3 protein: CASVQSSDTQYF; CDR3 DNA: TGTGCCAGCGTGCAATCTAGCGATACGCAGTATTTT
J gene: TRBJ2-1; clone size: .; D gene: .; V gene: TRBV6-5; CDR3 protein: CASSYSTGNEQFF; CDR3 DNA: TGTGCCAGCAGTTACTCGACAGGCAATGAGCAGTTCTTC
J gene: TRBJ2-7; clone size: .; D gene: .; V gene: TRBV30; CDR3 protein: CAWSVQDEQYF; CDR3 DNA: TGTGCCTGGAGTGTACAAGACGAGCAGTACTTC
J gene: TRBJ2-1; clone size: .; D gene: TRBD2; V gene: TRBV30; CDR3 protein: CAWKLGLAGYNEQFF; CDR3 DNA: TGTGCCTGGAAGCTGGGACTAGCTGGTTACAATGAGCAGTTCTTC
J gene: TRBJ2-1; clone size: .; D gene: TRBD2; V gene: TRBV5-8; CDR3 protein: CASSLGLAGGDEQFF; CDR3 DNA: TGTGCCAGCAGCTTGGGACTAGCGGGAGGCGATGAGCAGTTCTTC
J gene: TRBJ1-1; clone size: .; D gene: TRBD1; V gene: TRBV9; CDR3 protein: CASSVAGQRSEAFF; CDR3 DNA: TGTGCCAGCAGCGTAGCGGGACAGAGGAGTGAAGCTTTCTTT
J gene: TRBJ1-3; clone size: once; D gene: .; V gene: TRBV6-1; CDR3 protein: CASSEEVGVLTGNTIYF; CDR3 DNA: TGTGCCAGCAGTGAAGAGGTAGGGGTATTAACTGGAAACACCATATATTTT
J gene: TRBJ2-1; clone size: .; D gene: .; V gene: TRBV11-2; CDR3 protein: CASSPETEPYNEQFF; CDR3 DNA: TGTGCCAGCAGCCCAGAGACAGAGCCCTACAATGAGCAGTTCTTC
J gene: TRBJ2-3; clone size: .; D gene: .; V gene: TRBV6-1; CDR3 protein: CASSAGDEDADTQYF; CDR3 DNA: TGTGCCAGCAGTGCGGGGGATGAGGACGCAGATACGCAGTATTTT
J gene: TRBJ1-2; clone size: .; D gene: .; V gene: TRBV9; CDR3 protein: CASSGGQSNRYGYTF; CDR3 DNA: TGTGCCAGCAGCGGAGGACAGTCGAACCGTTATGGCTACACCTTC
J gene: TRBJ1-1; clone size: .; D gene: .; V gene: TRBV28; CDR3 protein: CASSLEGLGGTEAFF; CDR3 DNA: TGTGCCAGCAGTTTGGAGGGCCTGGGGGGCACTGAAGCTTTCTTT
J gene: TRBJ2-5; clone size: .; D gene: .; V gene: TRBV15; CDR3 protein: CATSRGLKETQYF; CDR3 DNA: TGTGCCACCAGCAGAGGACTTAAAGAGACCCAGTACTTC
J gene: TRBJ2-1; clone size: once; D gene: TRBD2; V gene: TRBV5-1; CDR3 protein: CASSLLAGGNNEQFF; CDR3 DNA: TGCGCCAGCAGCCTACTAGCGGGGGGTAACAATGAGCAGTTCTTC
J gene: TRBJ2-2; clone size: .; D gene: TRBD1; V gene: TRBV4-2; CDR3 protein: CASSQAGTGGTGELFF; CDR3 DNA: TGTGCCAGCAGCCAAGCCGGGACAGGGGGCACCGGGGAGCTGTTTTTT
J gene: TRBJ2-1; clone size: .; D gene: TRBD2; V gene: TRBV10-3; CDR3 protein: CAISAGGAGSEQFF; CDR3 DNA: TGTGCCATCAGTGCCGGGGGGGCGGGATCTGAACAGTTCTTC
J gene: TRBJ2-2; clone size: .; D gene: TRBD2; V gene: TRBV12-5; CDR3 protein: CASGTLAGGNTGELFF; CDR3 DNA: TGTGCTAGTGGTACTCTAGCGGGGGGGAACACCGGGGAGCTGTTTTTT
J gene: TRBJ1-1; clone size: .; D gene: .; V gene: TRBV5-1; CDR3 protein: CASSLGAATFLNTEAFF; CDR3 DNA: TGCGCCAGCAGCTTGGGGGCCGCGACCTTTCTTAACACTGAAGCTTTCTTT
J gene: TRBJ2-5; clone size: .; D gene: .; V gene: TRBV30; CDR3 protein: CAWNPGETQYF; CDR3 DNA: TGTGCCTGGAACCCAGGGGAGACCCAGTACTTC
J gene: TRBJ1-5; clone size: .; D gene: .; V gene: TRBV28; CDR3 protein: CASSLIQGNQPQHF; CDR3 DNA: TGTGCCAGCAGTCTAATACAGGGCAATCAGCCCCAGCATTTT
J gene: TRBJ2-1; clone size: .; D gene: TRBD2; V gene: TRBV7-2; CDR3 protein: CASSLLAGSSAYNEQFF; CDR3 DNA: TGTGCCAGCAGCTTATTAGCGGGGAGTTCGGCTTACAATGAGCAGTTCTTC
J gene: TRBJ1-5; clone size: once; D gene: TRBD1; V gene: TRBV7-2; CDR3 protein: CASSLEGQYQPQHF; CDR3 DNA: TGTGCCAGCAGCTTAGAGGGACAGTATCAGCCCCAGCATTTT
J gene: TRBJ2-7; clone size: .; D gene: TRBD2; V gene: TRBV7-2; CDR3 protein: CASSPAGTSGYEQYF; CDR3 DNA: TGTGCCAGCAGTCCTGCCGGGACTAGCGGTTACGAGCAGTACTTC
J gene: TRBJ2-7; clone size: .; D gene: .; V gene: TRBV18; CDR3 protein: CASSPHYSYEQYF; CDR3 DNA: TGTGCCAGCTCACCACATTACTCCTACGAGCAGTACTTC
J gene: TRBJ2-1; clone size: .; D gene: TRBD2; V gene: TRBV5-1; CDR3 protein: CASSLGTSDNEQFF; CDR3 DNA: TGCGCCAGCAGCTTGGGGACTAGCGACAATGAGCAGTTCTTC
J gene: TRBJ2-6; clone size: .; D gene: .; V gene: TRBV30; CDR3 protein: CAWSVLGTNVLTF; CDR3 DNA: TGTGCCTGGAGTGTATTAGGGACAAACGTCCTGACTTTC
J gene: TRBJ2-7; clone size: .; D gene: .; V gene: TRBV11-2; CDR3 protein: CASRALYEQYF; CDR3 DNA: TGTGCCAGCAGAGCCCTCTACGAGCAGTACTTC
J gene: TRBJ1-6; clone size: few; D gene: .; V gene: TRBV6-4; CDR3 protein: CASSSTGDRNSPLHF; CDR3 DNA: TGTGCCAGCAGCTCGACAGGCGATCGAAATTCACCCCTCCACTTT
J gene: TRBJ2-7; clone size: .; D gene: .; V gene: TRBV10-1; CDR3 protein: CASSREPLYEQYF; CDR3 DNA: TGCGCCAGCAGTAGAGAACCACTCTACGAGCAGTACTTC
J gene: TRBJ1-2; clone size: .; D gene: .; V gene: TRBV20-1; CDR3 protein: CSARGGREVF; CDR3 DNA: TGCAGTGCTAGAGGAGGCAGGGAGGTGTTC
J gene: TRBJ1-5; clone size: .; D gene: TRBD1; V gene: TRBV28; CDR3 protein: CASRSGQGIQPQHF; CDR3 DNA: TGTGCCAGCCGGTCAGGACAGGGGATTCAGCCCCAGCATTTT
J gene: TRBJ2-7; clone size: .; D gene: .; V gene: TRBV6-5; CDR3 protein: CASRRTGLGEQYF; CDR3 DNA: TGTGCCAGCAGGCGGACTGGGCTGGGGGAGCAGTACTTC
J gene: TRBJ2-3; clone size: .; D gene: .; V gene: TRBV4-2; CDR3 protein: CASSQADTIIDTQYF; CDR3 DNA: TGTGCCAGCAGCCAAGCCGACACAATCATAGATACGCAGTATTTT
J gene: TRBJ2-1; clone size: .; D gene: .; V gene: TRBV19; CDR3 protein: CASSMGGVGQFF; CDR3 DNA: TGTGCCAGTAGTATGGGCGGGGTGGGACAGTTCTTC
J gene: TRBJ1-2; clone size: .; D gene: .; V gene: TRBV2; CDR3 protein: CASREGRANYGYTF; CDR3 DNA: TGTGCCAGCAGGGAGGGGAGAGCTAACTATGGCTACACCTTC
J gene: TRBJ1-4; clone size: .; D gene: TRBD1; V gene: TRBV11-1; CDR3 protein: CASSPGDRGNEKLFF; CDR3 DNA: TGTGCCAGCAGCCCGGGGGACAGGGGTAATGAAAAACTGTTTTTT
J gene: TRBJ1-2; clone size: .; D gene: .; V gene: TRBV6-6; CDR3 protein: CASLSSGNYGYTF; CDR3 DNA: TGTGCCAGCTTATCCTCAGGGAACTATGGCTACACCTTC
J gene: TRBJ2-1; clone size: .; D gene: .; V gene: TRBV29-1; CDR3 protein: CSVEVSDPAGGYEQFF; CDR3 DNA: TGCAGCGTTGAAGTATCGGATCCGGCAGGGGGGTACGAGCAGTTCTTC
J gene: TRBJ1-5; clone size: .; D gene: .; V gene: TRBV7-9; CDR3 protein: CASSFGQGRIQPQHF; CDR3 DNA: TGTGCCAGCAGCTTCGGCCAGGGTAGGATTCAGCCCCAGCATTTT
J gene: TRBJ2-1; clone size: .; D gene: .; V gene: TRBV10-3; CDR3 protein: CATLPGTAGGEQFF; CDR3 DNA: TGTGCCACACTACCCGGGACAGCGGGTGGTGAGCAGTTCTTC
J gene: TRBJ1-4; clone size: .; D gene: TRBD1; V gene: TRBV27; CDR3 protein: CASRPFGTEGEKLFF; CDR3 DNA: TGTGCCAGCCGCCCCTTTGGGACAGAAGGTGAAAAACTGTTTTTT
J gene: TRBJ1-2; clone size: .; D gene: TRBD1; V gene: TRBV11-2; CDR3 protein: CASRVPGQGFYGYTF; CDR3 DNA: TGTGCCAGCAGAGTACCGGGACAGGGCTTCTATGGCTACACCTTC
J gene: TRBJ1-6; clone size: .; D gene: TRBD1; V gene: TRBV6-4; CDR3 protein: CASPPSIRDSPNSPLHF; CDR3 DNA: TGTGCCAGCCCTCCTAGTATAAGGGACAGTCCCAATTCACCCCTCCACTTT
J gene: TRBJ2-1; clone size: .; D gene: TRBD2; V gene: TRBV6-1; CDR3 protein: CASSEVAGAYNEQFF; CDR3 DNA: TGTGCCAGCAGTGAAGTAGCGGGGGCTTACAATGAGCAGTTCTTC
J gene: TRBJ2-2; clone size: few; D gene: .; V gene: TRBV7-3; CDR3 protein: CASSGGADTGELFF; CDR3 DNA: TGTGCCAGCAGTGGGGGCGCGGATACCGGGGAGCTGTTTTTT
J gene: TRBJ2-1; clone size: .; D gene: TRBD2; V gene: TRBV10-3; CDR3 protein: CAMTSGYNEQFF; CDR3 DNA: TGTGCCATGACTAGCGGTTACAATGAGCAGTTCTTC